What follows are 32 T cell receptor beta chains derived from one specimen sequenced in a study of T cell changes during pregnancy in multiple sclerosis. Assay used: immunoSEQ multiplex PCR; TCRdb lists only in-frame clones, some missing. Counted here are roughly 45,000 clones, about 91% occurring once; the ten biggest clones make up about 8.1%. The sample here was CD8+ T cells from peripheral blood mononuclear cells, taken after pregnancy. The receptors derive from a female donor with multiple sclerosis, enrolled in a pregnancy study.

The genes are TRBV6-1 and TRBJ2-7; 11 nucleotides agree with TRBD1. CDR1 is MNHNS and CDR2 is SASEGT in the germline V gene. V shed 4 bases and J 1 base; nucleotides not matched to a gene: 6. The CDR3 totals 16 residues. The CDR3 nucleotides read TGTGCCAGCAGTGTAGGGAGGGACAGGGGGTCCTACGAGCAGTACTTC. Protein sequence: CASSVGRDRGSYEQYF.

This chain connects TRBV6-4 to TRBJ1-2; D is ambiguous. CDR1 MRHNA and CDR2 SNTAGT come from the germline V gene. This CDR3 has 15 residues. The V end lost 6 bases, the J end lost 4 bases, and 18 bases lay between the germline ends. CDR3 sequence: CASSDANDGGYGYTF. CDR3 sequence (DNA): TGTGCCAGCAGCGACGCGAACGACGGCGGCTATGGCTACACCTTC.

The chain uses TRBV11-3 and TRBJ2-3, with D perhaps TRBD2 (5 bases). The CDR3 runs to 16 residues. The germline V and J ends were trimmed by 1 base and 5 bases, with 16 bases remaining between them. Germline CDR1 is SGHNT and CDR2 is YENEEA. The chain's CDR3 is CASSLVMRGLEDTQYF. The CDR3 DNA follows: TGTGCCAGCAGCTTAGTTATGAGAGGGCTCGAAGATACGCAGTATTTT.

This clone has a single count. The gene calls are TRBV13 and TRBJ2-3; D is possibly TRBD1 (6 bases). The CDR3 is 14 amino acids. V was trimmed by 5 bases and J by 1 base, leaving 10 bases between them. Looked up from germline, CDR1 is PRHDT and CDR2 is FYEKMQ (reference sequence). The CDR3 DNA reads as TGTGCCAGCAGCCACCGGACAGGCACAGATACGCAGTATTTT. It yields the protein CASSHRTGTDTQYF.

J is TRBJ1-2 and V is TRBV1. TRBV1 is annotated as a pseudogene. The CDR3 totals 17 residues. CDR3 DNA: TGCACCAGCAGCCGCCGGGAACGTTCATCCCTTAACTATGGCTACACCTTC. Protein product: CTSSRRERSSLNYGYTF.

The genes are TRBV5-5 and TRBJ1-3; D unresolved. Germline V gene data show CDR1 as SGHKS and CDR2 as YYEKEE (reference sequence). This CDR3 has 15 residues. Trimming cost V 1 base and J 0 bases, with 8 bases left between them. The chain's CDR3 is CASSLTGISGNTIYF. CDR3 DNA sequence: TGTGCCAGCAGCTTGACGGGGATCTCTGGAAACACCATATATTTT.

The CDR3 reads CASSRLAGSTDTQYF. The CDR3 DNA reads as TGTGCCAGCAGCCGACTAGCGGGGAGCACAGATACGCAGTATTTT. The chain has TRBV27 and TRBJ2-3, with 11 bases fitting TRBD2. Germline CDR1 MNHEY, CDR2 SMNVEV (reference sequence). J lost 0 bases, V lost 6 bases, and 2 bases had no gene match. This CDR3 comprises 15 residues.

The chain is built from TRBV6-1 and TRBJ2-1; D gene unclear. The V end lost 4 bases, the J end lost 7 bases, and 14 bases lay between the germline ends. Germline-derived CDR1 and CDR2 are MNHNS and SASEGT. CDR3 length: 14 amino acids. The CDR3 is CASSVSVLPNEQFF. Here the CDR3 DNA reads TGTGCCAGCAGTGTATCGGTTTTGCCTAATGAGCAGTTCTTC.

The chain has TRBV10-2 and TRBJ1-3; no clear D. Germline V gives CDR1 WSHSY, CDR2 SAAADI. The CDR3 has 14 residues. V lost 3 bases and J 0 bases, leaving 6 bases between the germline ends. The CDR3 here is CASSESFSGNTIYF. The CDR3 DNA follows: TGCGCCAGCAGTGAATCCTTCTCTGGAAACACCATATATTTT.

The chain couples TRBV4-1 to TRBJ1-1; D call uncertain. The germline V gene encodes CDR1 MGHRA and CDR2 YSYEKL. Trimming pared 3 bases from V and 1 base from J, leaving 9 bases between. This CDR3 contains 14 residues. The CDR3 spells CASSHFTENTEAFF. Here the CDR3 DNA reads TGCGCCAGCAGCCATTTTACTGAGAACACTGAAGCTTTCTTT.

The chain uses TRBV5-1 and TRBJ2-7; D ambiguous. Germline V gene sequence: CDR1 SGHRS, CDR2 YFSETQ. This CDR3 is 16 amino acids long. Trimming left V 4 bases short and J 4 bases short, with 21 bases between. CDR3 sequence: CASSSTSFETKYEQYF. The DNA for the CDR3 is TGCGCCAGCAGCAGTACGTCCTTCGAGACAAAGTACGAGCAGTACTTC.

This chain connects TRBV7-9 to TRBJ1-1; the D gene is possibly TRBD1 (6 bases). V gave up 5 bases and J gave up 5 bases, with 9 bases separating them. The length of the CDR3 is 12 residues. Germline V gives CDR1 SEHNR, CDR2 FQNEAQ (reference sequence). In DNA, the CDR3 is TGTGCCAGCAGCGTACAGGGAACTGAAGCTTTCTTT. It is translated as CASSVQGTEAFF.

The chain has TRBV6-6 and TRBJ1-1; D is ambiguous. The CDR3 covers 13 residues. Trimming cost V 6 bases and J 4 bases, with 12 bases left between them. The germline V gene has CDR1 MNHNY and CDR2 SVGAGI (reference sequence). The CDR3 region is CASSDTHFTEAFF. The CDR3 nucleotides read TGTGCCAGCAGCGATACTCATTTCACTGAAGCTTTCTTT.

The CDR3 is CASSSRVNTEAFF. The CDR3 DNA follows: TGTGCCAGCAGCTCCCGCGTGAACACTGAAGCTTTCTTT. The rearrangement uses TRBV9 and TRBJ1-1; D not resolved. The germline V gene encodes CDR1 SGDLS and CDR2 YYNGEE. Trimming cost V 4 bases and J 0 bases, with 7 bases left between them. This CDR3 is 13 amino acids long.

This clone came up a few times. The rearrangement joins TRBV30 to TRBJ1-1; D might be TRBD1 (5 bases). CDR3 length: 10 residues. CDR1 and CDR2 from the germline V gene are GTSNPN and SVGIG (reference sequence). The CDR3: CGGENTEAFF. The CDR3 DNA reads TGTGGGGGGGAGAACACTGAAGCTTTCTTT.

This clone was recorded once. This chain joins TRBV27 and TRBJ1-1; D call uncertain. Germline CDR1 and CDR2: MNHEY and SMNVEV (reference sequence). The CDR3 is made up of 13 amino acids. V was trimmed by 4 bases and J by 4 bases, leaving 10 bases between them. The CDR3 here is CASSWTGGTEAFF. The CDR3 DNA is TGTGCCAGCAGTTGGACCGGAGGCACTGAAGCTTTCTTT.

J is TRBJ2-1 and V is TRBV6-5; 8 nucleotides align to TRBD2. There are 13 residues in the CDR3. With 6 bases clipped from V and 6 bases from J, the junction kept 4 bases outside the gene matches. Germline-derived CDR1 and CDR2 are MNHEY and SVGAGI. CDR3 protein: CASSLAGFNEQFF. The CDR3 DNA is TGTGCCAGCAGCTTAGCGGGGTTCAATGAGCAGTTCTTC.

CDR3 region: CASSLGLASAQYF. In DNA form, the CDR3 reads TGTGCCAGCAGCCTCGGACTAGCCTCGGCCCAGTACTTC. This chain uses TRBV5-4 with TRBJ2-5; 8 bases line up with TRBD2. This CDR3 spans 13 amino acids. Per the germline V gene, CDR1 is SGHNT and CDR2 is YYREEE (reference sequence). V gave up 4 bases and J gave up 9 bases; unmatched junction bases: 8.

V and J are TRBV27 and TRBJ2-1; D gene unclear. Germline assignment: CDR1 MNHEY and CDR2 SMNVEV (reference sequence). With 2 bases removed from V and 0 bases from J, the gap between germline ends came to 8 bases. The CDR3 has 15 residues. The DNA for the CDR3 is TGTGCCAGCAGTTTAAGTACGGGCTCCTACAATGAGCAGTTCTTC. Encoded protein: CASSLSTGSYNEQFF.

V and J are TRBV29-1 and TRBJ1-2; 8 nucleotides match TRBD1. The germline V gene encodes CDR1 SQVTM and CDR2 ANQGSEA. V gave up 8 bases and J gave up 2 bases; unmatched junction bases: 16. The CDR3 contains 16 residues. CDR3 region: CSSSGGPGQQNYGYTF. Here the CDR3 DNA reads TGCAGCTCCTCAGGGGGCCCGGGACAGCAAAACTATGGCTACACCTTC. Drawing the rest from reference TRBV29-1 and TRBJ1-2, the complete variable domain is SAVISQKPSRDICQRGTSLTIQCQVDSQVTMMFWYRQQPGQSLTLIATANQGSEATYESGFVIDKFPISRPNLTFSTLTVSNMSPEDSSIYLCSSSGGPGQQNYGYTFGSGTRLTVV.

This clone turned up a few times. The rearrangement uses TRBV29-1 and TRBJ1-4; D may be TRBD1 (5 bases). V was cut by 0 bases and J by 8 bases, with 13 bases left in between. The germline V gene encodes CDR1 SQVTM and CDR2 ANQGSEA. The CDR3 covers 14 residues. CDR3 bases: TGCAGCGTTGAAGATACAGGTGGTCAAGAAAAACTGTTTTTT. The encoded protein is CSVEDTGGQEKLFF.

In DNA, the CDR3 is TGTGCCAGTAGTTGGGGGCGCGACGAGCAGTACTTC. Translating gives CASSWGRDEQYF. The chain is built from TRBV19 and TRBJ2-7; a possible D gene is TRBD1 (6 bases). Germline CDR1 LNHDA, CDR2 SQIVND (reference sequence). The CDR3 sequence is 12 residues long. Trimming took 5 bases from V and 5 from J, leaving 10 bases between them.

The chain is built from TRBV7-8 and TRBJ2-5; 10 bases line up with TRBD2. Germline trimming cut 1 base from V and 4 bases from J; bases unmatched to any gene: 3. Looked up from germline, CDR1 is SGHVS and CDR2 is FQNEAQ. The CDR3 consists of 15 residues. The CDR3 DNA reads TGTGCCAGCAGCTTAGAGCGGGGGGGCCGAGAGACCCAGTACTTC. The encoded protein is CASSLERGGRETQYF.

This clone was seen once. This sequence joins TRBV10-3 and TRBJ1-2; D call uncertain. Trimming pared 11 bases from V and 5 bases from J, leaving 9 bases between. CDR3 length equals 10 residues. CDR1 and CDR2 (germline): ENHRY, SYGVKD. Here the CDR3 reads CAARGYGYTF. The CDR3 DNA reads as TGTGCCGCCAGAGGGTATGGCTACACCTTC.

V and J are TRBV6-1 and TRBJ2-3; a weak D match, TRBD2 (6 bases). This CDR3 has 17 residues. CDR1 is MNHNS and CDR2 is SASEGT in the germline V gene. V gave up 4 bases and J gave up 0 bases, with 17 bases separating them. CDR3 in amino acids: CASSVRARGSSTDTQYF. The DNA of the CDR3 is TGTGCCAGCAGTGTTAGAGCCCGGGGGTCTAGCACAGATACGCAGTATTTT.

This chain links TRBV28 with TRBJ1-2; 9 nucleotides agree with TRBD1. The CDR3 runs 14 residues. CDR1 and CDR2 from the germline V gene are MDHEN and SYDVKM. J gave up 4 bases and V 6 bases, and 6 bases lay outside the gene matches. DNA for the CDR3: TGTGCCAGCAGGGTACAGGGGGCAGGCTATGGCTACACCTTC. This translates into CASRVQGAGYGYTF.

The J gene is TRBJ2-5, the V gene TRBV11-3; tentatively, D is TRBD1 (6 bases). V was clipped by 4 bases and J by 5 bases, with 11 bases between them. The CDR3 runs to 13 residues. Germline V gene data show CDR1 as SGHNT and CDR2 as YENEEA. The CDR3 is CASSSYRDETQYF. The CDR3 nucleotides read TGTGCCAGCAGCTCATACAGGGATGAGACCCAGTACTTC.

The chain joins TRBV4-3 to TRBJ2-2; D is perhaps TRBD2 (6 bases). Germline CDR1 LGHNA, CDR2 YSLEER. Trimming left V 1 base short and J 4 bases short, with 10 bases between. This CDR3 has 15 residues. The CDR3 reads CASSQVGLLTGELFF. The CDR3 DNA reads as TGCGCCAGCAGCCAAGTCGGACTACTCACCGGGGAGCTGTTTTTT.

The chain joins TRBV5-8 to TRBJ2-3, with 8 positions matching TRBD2. Germline CDR1 SGHTS, CDR2 YDEGEE. With 1 base clipped from V and 8 bases from J, the junction kept 12 bases outside the gene matches. The CDR3 runs 16 residues. For the CDR3, the DNA is TGTGCCAGCAGCTTGTCGGCCTCAGCGGGGGTCACTACGCAGTATTTT. This encodes CASSLSASAGVTTQYF. The full variable domain, its missing parts supplied by reference TRBV5-8 and TRBJ2-3, is EAGVTQSPTHLIKTRGQQATLRCSPISGHTSVYWYQQALGLGLQFLLWYDEGEERNRGNFPPRFSGRQFPNYSSELNVNALELEDSALYLCASSLSASAGVTTQYFGPGTRLTVL.

This clone has just one count. The chain carries TRBV19 and TRBJ1-2; no clear D. CDR1 and CDR2 from the germline V gene are LNHDA and SQIVND (reference sequence). Trimming stripped 5 bases from V and 7 bases from J, with 23 bases between. The CDR3 loop spans 16 amino acids. The CDR3 coding sequence is TGTGCCAGTAGTGAACTCACAGCTAACTCGGTTTCTGGCTACACCTTC. Its translation is CASSELTANSVSGYTF.

The chain couples TRBV12-5 to TRBJ2-1; TRBD2 matches at 9 bases. The CDR3 extends over 16 amino acids. V lost 6 bases to trimming and J lost 7 bases; unmatched junction nucleotides: 13. Germline assignment: CDR1 LGHNT and CDR2 FRNRAP. The CDR3 here is CASGRIIAGVLNEQFF. The CDR3 DNA reads as TGTGCTAGTGGCCGCATAATAGCGGGAGTACTTAATGAGCAGTTCTTC.

V gene TRBV27 combines with J gene TRBJ2-2; D is perhaps TRBD2 (5 bases). V was cut by 8 bases and J by 3 bases, with 19 bases left in between. There are 16 residues in the CDR3. Germline values: CDR1 MNHEY, CDR2 SMNVEV (reference sequence). The CDR3 sequence: CASGPTAQRDTGELFF. DNA for the CDR3: TGTGCCAGCGGACCTACAGCTCAGAGGGACACCGGGGAGCTGTTTTTT.